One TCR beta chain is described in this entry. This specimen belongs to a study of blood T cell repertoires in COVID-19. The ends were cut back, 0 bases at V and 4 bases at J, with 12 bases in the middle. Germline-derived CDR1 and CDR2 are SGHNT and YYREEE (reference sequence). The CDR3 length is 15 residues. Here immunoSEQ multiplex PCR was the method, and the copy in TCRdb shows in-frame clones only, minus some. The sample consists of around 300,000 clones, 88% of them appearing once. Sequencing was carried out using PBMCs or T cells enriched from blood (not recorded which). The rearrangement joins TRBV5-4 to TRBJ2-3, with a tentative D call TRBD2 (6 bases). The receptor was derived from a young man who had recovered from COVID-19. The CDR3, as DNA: TGTGCCAGCAGCTTGGGGTTAGCGGACCCAGATACGCAGTATTTT. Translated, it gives CASSLGLADPDTQYF.